This paragraph reports one T cell receptor (beta chain). The data stem from a study of blood T cell repertoires in COVID-19. In the study overall: Italy, Spain and the United States were the sources of the convalescent and acute COVID-19 samples.

V lost 0 bases and J lost 5; bases outside the gene matches: 7. The CDR3 consists of 16 residues. Germline values: CDR1 SGHRS, CDR2 YFSETQ. Profiling relied on immunoSEQ multiplex PCR, and the TCRdb table lists in-frame clones only, not all of them. The sample holds about 17,000 clones, 85% to 90% seen once. This sequence was found in a man aged 55 to 70 with active COVID-19. The chain couples TRBV5-1 to TRBJ2-3; TRBD2 matches at 9 bases. Sequenced: peripheral blood. CDR3 loop: CASSLGTSASRDTQYF. CDR3 nucleotide sequence: TGCGCCAGCAGCTTGGGGACTAGCGCCTCCCGAGATACGCAGTATTTT.